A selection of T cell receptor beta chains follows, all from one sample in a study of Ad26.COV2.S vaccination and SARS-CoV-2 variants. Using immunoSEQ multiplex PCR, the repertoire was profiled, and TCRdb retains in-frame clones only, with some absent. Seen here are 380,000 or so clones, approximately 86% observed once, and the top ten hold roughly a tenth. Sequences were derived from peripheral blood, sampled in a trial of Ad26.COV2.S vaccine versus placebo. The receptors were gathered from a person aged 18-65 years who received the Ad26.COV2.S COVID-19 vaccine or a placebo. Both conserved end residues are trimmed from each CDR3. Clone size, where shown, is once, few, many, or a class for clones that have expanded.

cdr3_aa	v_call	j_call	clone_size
ASRRQSAEAF	TRBV28	TRBJ1-1	NA
ASRPGGLNNEKLF	TRBV2	TRBJ1-4	NA
ATSAPKNGDLGTGELF	TRBV24-1	TRBJ2-2	NA
ASMKLPSSTDTQY	TRBV7-9	TRBJ2-3	NA
ASSHTGANYGYT	TRBV7-2	TRBJ1-2	NA
ASSRLAGGYNEQF	TRBV19	TRBJ2-1	NA
ASSQDWDPFYEQY	TRBV4-3	TRBJ2-7	NA
ASSQGSAVLMLLH	TRBV3-1/TRBV3-2	TRBJ1-6	few
ASSLRQGGISPLH	TRBV7-8	TRBJ1-6	NA
ASGLGGISYNEQF	TRBV12-5	TRBJ2-1	NA
ASSPQGTRSIVQF	TRBV7-3	TRBJ2-1	NA
ASTRGSPTDTQY	TRBV19	TRBJ2-3	few
AWSVSQGNTEAF	TRBV30	TRBJ1-1	NA
ASSLKGSHSGNTIY	TRBV27	TRBJ1-3	few
ASSSMTDTEAF	TRBV7-3	TRBJ1-1	NA